This T cell receptor beta chain came from a study of shared clonotypes between healthy human individuals. The wider study: Donors consisted of two women and three men between 18 and 49. Per donor, CD8 memory used one plate, CD8 naive used two, CD4 memory used three and CD4 naive used three.

CD4+ cell separation produced CD45RA+ naive and CD45RA-negative memory subsets. The CDR3 length is 12 residues. Trimming left V 1 base short and J 7 bases short, with 7 bases between. Germline CDR1 and CDR2: SEHNR and FQNEAQ (reference sequence). The protocol was immunoSEQ multiplex PCR, while the TCRdb copy is restricted to in-frame clones and leaves out a portion. The repertoire includes over 2 million clones, 90% to 95% of them detected once, and 0.13% sits in the top ten. The chain employs TRBV7-9 and TRBJ1-1; D call uncertain. The source is a man in his late teens or twenties in good health. Sequences were obtained from naive CD4+ T cells sorted from blood. Subset indicated: CD45RA+ positively selected. The CDR3 protein is CASSLVDYEAFF. CDR3 DNA: TGTGCCAGCAGCTTAGTAGATTATGAAGCTTTCTTT.